Shown below are 27 T cell receptor beta chains from a single sample sequenced in a study of vaccination effects on CD4 cells after COVID-19. Assay: immunoSEQ multiplex PCR; the TCRdb copy retains only in-frame clones and omits some. The sample lists tens of thousands of clones; roughly 76% were seen once. Before any sequencing was done, the ViraFEST assay used viral peptide pools to expand antigen-specific CD4+ T cells. Having been cultured for approximately ten days, the cells underwent CD4+ T cell isolation. These receptors are not linked to any known antigen. The sample in question was CD4+ T cells from PBMCs cultured with HCoV-229E spike peptides, obtained before COVID-19 vaccination. These receptors all come from a human donor who received a COVID-19 vaccine.

The chain is built from TRBV15 and TRBJ2-1, with a tentative D call TRBD2 (5 bases). Deletions cut 0 bases from V and 1 base from J, with 13 bases between. Germline values: CDR1 LNHNV, CDR2 YYDKDF (reference sequence). This CDR3 is 17 amino acids long. This CDR3 reads CATSRDYLRDSYNEQFF. The CDR3 coding sequence is TGTGCCACCAGCAGAGATTACTTGAGGGATTCCTACAATGAGCAGTTCTTC.

The gene calls are TRBV7-2 and TRBJ2-3; D ambiguous. The CDR3 extends over 13 amino acids. Trimming took 3 bases from V and 4 from J, leaving 8 bases between them. CDR1 and CDR2 (germline): SGHTA, FQGNSA. The CDR3 is CASSFGSADTQYF. In DNA, the CDR3 is TGTGCCAGCAGCTTTGGGTCAGCAGATACGCAGTATTTT.

This rearrangement joins TRBV24-1 to TRBJ1-5; D ambiguous. Germline loops: CDR1 KGHDR, CDR2 SFDVKD. V lost 2 bases to trimming and J lost 4 bases, with 14 bases between them. The CDR3 has 16 amino acids. The CDR3 region has the DNA TGTGCCACCAGTGATTCCAGGAGCTATAGGAATCAGCCCCAGCATTTT. Translating gives CATSDSRSYRNQPQHF.

The chain joins TRBV5-1 to TRBJ2-3, with D perhaps TRBD1 or TRBD2 (5 bases each). The CDR3 runs to 17 residues. V lost 0 bases and J lost 0, with 14 bases in between. Germline CDR1 and CDR2: SGHRS and YFSETQ. CDR3 in amino acids: CASSLDWGTGSTDTQYF. CDR3 bases: TGCGCCAGCAGCTTGGATTGGGGGACGGGAAGCACAGATACGCAGTATTTT.

V is TRBV5-1 and J is TRBJ1-4, with TRBD1 identical over 8 bases. V shed 6 bases and J 7 bases; nucleotides not matched to a gene: 8. CDR1 SGHRS and CDR2 YFSETQ come from the germline V gene. This CDR3 spans 14 amino acids. CDR3 nucleotides: TGCGCCAGCACCATGGGACAGGCTCCTGAAAAACTGTTTTTT. Translation gives CASTMGQAPEKLFF. The full variable domain, completed using reference TRBV5-1 and TRBJ1-4, is KAGVTQTPRYLIKTRGQQVTLSCSPISGHRSVSWYQQTPGQGLQFLFEYFSETQRNKGNFPGRFSGRQFSNSRSEMNVSTLELGDSALYLCASTMGQAPEKLFFGSGTQLSVL.

The chain joins TRBV15 to TRBJ1-3; maybe TRBD1 (5 bases). The ends were cut back, 5 bases at V and 6 bases at J, with 14 bases in the middle. The CDR3 covers 14 residues. CDR1 and CDR2 from the germline V gene are LNHNV and YYDKDF (reference sequence). CDR3 sequence (DNA): TGTGCCACCAGCCTCCGGCCGGGGGTAAACACCATATATTTT. This sequence encodes CATSLRPGVNTIYF.

The CDR3: CASKLTGGEETQYF. The CDR3 DNA is TGTGCCAGCAAGCTGACGGGGGGGGAAGAGACCCAGTACTTC. The gene calls are TRBV2 and TRBJ2-5, with 8 bases aligning to TRBD2. The CDR3 consists of 14 residues. Trimming cost V 7 bases and J 3 bases; bases outside gene matches: 7. CDR1 SNHLY and CDR2 FYNNEI come from the germline V gene.

This chain uses TRBV7-3 with TRBJ2-1; 10 bases are shared with TRBD2. Germline V gives CDR1 SGHTA, CDR2 FQGTGA. J gave up 8 bases and V 0 bases, and 7 bases lay outside the gene matches. The CDR3 is 16 residues long. The CDR3 sequence is CASSLTPGLATDEQFF. The CDR3 bases are TGTGCCAGCAGCTTAACCCCGGGACTAGCGACAGATGAGCAGTTCTTC. The full variable domain, completed using reference TRBV7-3 and TRBJ2-1, is GAGVSQTPSNKVTEKGKYVELRCDPISGHTALYWYRQSLGQGPEFLIYFQGTGAADDSGLPNDRFFAVRPEGSVSTLKIQRTERGDSAVYLCASSLTPGLATDEQFFGPGTRLTVL.

This clone was detected a few times. The germline gene is not matched at one end of the junction; a read error may be the cause. V and J are TRBV10-2 and TRBJ1-2, with D perhaps TRBD1 (5 bases). Germline V gene lookup returns CDR1 WSHSY and CDR2 SAAADI. CDR3 size: 13 residues. CDR3 sequence reads: CASSEASRDGLHF. CDR3 in DNA: TGCGCCAGCAGTGAGGCCTCCCGGGACGGATTACACTTC.

The chain links TRBV5-1 to TRBJ1-5; 7 nucleotides agree with TRBD1. The CDR3 extends over 15 amino acids. The germline V gene has CDR1 SGHRS and CDR2 YFSETQ. Losses at the gene ends were 0 bases for V and 3 bases for J; bases not matched to a gene: 3. The CDR3 region is CASSLEGAYNQPQHF. The CDR3 DNA sequence: TGCGCCAGCAGCTTGGAGGGGGCGTACAATCAGCCCCAGCATTTT.

The chain employs TRBV30 and TRBJ1-6, with a possible D match to TRBD1 (5 bases). The germline V gene has CDR1 GTSNPN and CDR2 SVGIG (reference sequence). There are 14 residues in the CDR3. With 0 bases removed from V and 10 bases from J, the gap between germline ends came to 13 bases. Written as DNA, the CDR3 is TGTGCCTGGAGTGTTTATCGGGGGGGATCACCCCTCCACTTT. Translated: CAWSVYRGGSPLHF.

The chain carries TRBV12-2 and TRBJ2-7; the table's D gene call, TRBD2, was not cross checked with the DNA. TRBV12-2 is a recognized pseudogene. This CDR3 comprises 16 residues. CDR3 amino acids: CASRLAAAGGRYEQYV. The CDR3 DNA reads as TGTGCAAGTCGCTTAGCGGCCGCGGGGGGACGCTACGAGCAGTACGTC.

The V call is TRBV19, the J call TRBJ2-6; 11 nucleotides agree with TRBD1. The germline V gene encodes CDR1 LNHDA and CDR2 SQIVND (reference sequence). The CDR3 sequence is 17 residues long. V was clipped by 10 bases and J by 0 bases; unmatched bases: 8. This CDR3 is CATAGTGGSSGANVLTF. For the CDR3, the DNA is TGTGCCACCGCCGGGACAGGGGGATCCTCTGGGGCCAACGTCCTGACTTTC.

This clone was counted a few times. The V call is TRBV3-1 (or the pseudogene TRBV3-2), the J call TRBJ1-2; D not certain. CDR1 is LGHDT, CDR2 YNNKEL, per germline (reference sequence). The V end was cut by 3 bases, the J end by 2 bases, with 10 bases between. The CDR3 has 14 amino acids. CDR3 nucleotide sequence: TGTGCCAGCAGCCATCTGGGCAGCAACTATGGCTACACCTTC. Translation: CASSHLGSNYGYTF.

The chain has TRBV6-4 and TRBJ1-5, with unresolved D. V gave up 3 bases and J gave up 1 base, with 10 bases separating them. The germline V gene has CDR1 MRHNA and CDR2 SNTAGT. This CDR3 contains 15 residues. CDR3 bases: TGTGCCAGCAGTGAGGGGTATGGAAGCAATCAGCCCCAGCATTTT. Its protein product is CASSEGYGSNQPQHF.

V gene TRBV7-3 combines with J gene TRBJ2-1, with 9 bases fitting TRBD2. CDR1 and CDR2 (germline): SGHTA, FQGTGA. J gave up 0 bases and V 5 bases, and 5 bases lay outside the gene matches. This CDR3 spans 16 amino acids. CDR3 nucleotide sequence: TGTGCCAGCAGCGTGACTAGCGGTGTCTCCTACAATGAGCAGTTCTTC. Translation gives CASSVTSGVSYNEQFF.

The chain is built from TRBV5-6 and TRBJ1-2; D is ambiguous. Germline V CDR1 and CDR2: SGHDT, YYEEEE. This CDR3 is 14 amino acids long. V was cut by 0 bases and J by 0 bases, with 6 bases left in between. The CDR3 DNA reads TGTGCCAGCAGCTTGGACAGAGCTAACTATGGCTACACCTTC. Encoded protein: CASSLDRANYGYTF.

The DNA of the CDR3 is TGTGCCAGCAGCACCCGGACAGGACAAGGATATACGCAGTATTTT. It codes for CASSTRTGQGYTQYF. This chain links TRBV7-3 with TRBJ2-3, with TRBD1 matching 7 bases. V trimming: 5 bases; J trimming: 7 bases; junction bases outside the gene matches: 12. This CDR3 is built from 15 residues. CDR1 and CDR2 (germline): SGHTA, FQGTGA. The whole variable domain, remainder taken from reference TRBV7-3 and TRBJ2-3, is GAGVSQTPSNKVTEKGKYVELRCDPISGHTALYWYRQSLGQGPEFLIYFQGTGAADDSGLPNDRFFAVRPEGSVSTLKIQRTERGDSAVYLCASSTRTGQGYTQYFGPGTRLTVL.

This chain uses TRBV24-1 with TRBJ1-5, with unresolved D. This CDR3 region has 18 residues. Germline V gene lookup returns CDR1 KGHDR and CDR2 SFDVKD. Deletions cut 3 bases from V and 1 base from J, with 18 bases between. CDR3 residues: CATSDLPAIYKSNQPQHF. As DNA, the CDR3 is TGTGCCACCAGTGATCTCCCAGCTATTTATAAAAGCAATCAGCCCCAGCATTTT.

The chain links TRBV18 to TRBJ2-1; D gene unclear. CDR1 and CDR2 (germline): KGHSH, LQKENI. CDR3 length equals 12 residues. Trimming cost V 2 bases and J 6 bases, with 5 bases left between them. The CDR3 region has the DNA TGTGCCAGCTCACCAATCGGCAATGAGCAGTTCTTC. Protein product: CASSPIGNEQFF.

The CDR3 DNA is TGTGCCAGCAGCCTCTCGGGACTAGCGGGGGGATTCACCGGGGAGCTGTTTTTT. Its protein product is CASSLSGLAGGFTGELFF. The genes are TRBV11-3 and TRBJ2-2; TRBD2 agrees at 15 bases. The CDR3 is 18 residues long. Germline V CDR1 and CDR2: SGHNT, YENEEA. J lost 4 bases, V lost 5 bases, and 8 bases had no gene match.

The chain recombines TRBV7-9 with TRBJ1-5; unclear D gene. This CDR3 contains 12 residues. The V end lost 1 base, the J end lost 11 bases, and 9 bases lay between the germline ends. Germline V gene sequence: CDR1 SEHNR, CDR2 FQNEAQ (reference sequence). DNA for the CDR3: TGTGCCAGCAGCTTAGGGGAGTCGGCCCAGCATTTT. Translation gives CASSLGESAQHF.

The V and J genes are TRBV6-1 and TRBJ1-3; no clear D. The CDR3 loop spans 13 amino acids. V lost 3 bases and J 0 bases, leaving 3 bases between the germline ends. CDR1 and CDR2 (germline): MNHNS, SASEGT. The DNA for the CDR3 is TGTGCCAGCAGTGAGTACTCTGGAAACACCATATATTTT. Translation: CASSEYSGNTIYF.

The V and J genes are TRBV5-1 and TRBJ2-1; 7 bases fit TRBD1. Germline trimming cut 4 bases from V and 4 bases from J; bases unmatched to any gene: 14. Germline CDR1 is SGHRS and CDR2 is YFSETQ. CDR3 length: 17 residues. CDR3 loop: CASSNPPGQILYNEQFF. The CDR3 nucleotides read TGCGCCAGCAGCAATCCTCCGGGACAGATTCTATACAATGAGCAGTTCTTC.

The chain recombines TRBV24-1 with TRBJ1-3, with no clear D. CDR1 and CDR2 from the germline V gene are KGHDR and SFDVKD. V was cut by 3 bases and J by 2 bases, with 13 bases left in between. This CDR3 contains 16 residues. Here the CDR3 reads CATSDSSSGAGNTIYF. Written as DNA, the CDR3 is TGTGCCACCAGTGATAGCAGTTCGGGTGCTGGAAACACCATATATTTT.

The gene calls are TRBV18 and TRBJ2-1, with 8 bases fitting TRBD2. The CDR3 is 15 residues long. Trimming cost V 6 bases and J 4 bases; bases outside gene matches: 8. CDR1 and CDR2 from the germline V gene are KGHSH and LQKENI. In DNA, the CDR3 is TGTGCCAGCTCTCCTTCCCTAGCGGGTTACAATGAGCAGTTCTTC. It codes for CASSPSLAGYNEQFF.

This clone has more than one count but fewer than ten. The J gene is TRBJ1-2, the V gene TRBV24-1, with TRBD1 matching 10 bases. This CDR3 contains 14 residues. In germline, CDR1 is KGHDR, CDR2 SFDVKD. V lost 4 bases and J lost 6; bases outside the gene matches: 4. CDR3 bases: TGTGCCACCAGTGACAGGGACAGGGGTAATGGCTACACCTTC. This translates into CATSDRDRGNGYTF.